The present entry profiles one T cell receptor (beta chain) with its context. Its antigen is as yet unknown. Sequence at one end of the junction differs from germline and may be a read error. A process of 5'RACE template switching, which added a universal primer site and UMIs, was used to make TCR cDNA. TCRdb called the 5' RACE reads again in MiXCR, with one record for every CDR3 protein. The table lists fewer than 150,000 distinct CDR3 sequences, around 6.7% of them singletons, with over 2.5% in the top ten. The data derive from a study of T cells after yellow fever vaccination. Regarding the study as a whole: The booster response re-showed most primary clones: 96% CD4, more than 80% CD8. Overall, a small share of clonotypes was seen in both CD4 and CD8 compartments.

Germline values: CDR1 DFQATT, CDR2 SNEGSKA (reference sequence). The CDR3 runs 16 residues. The TCR was taken from a young man who received the YFV17D yellow fever vaccine. The rearrangement joins TRBV20-1 to TRBJ2-3; either TRBD1 or TRBD2 may supply D (5 bases each). The sample was CD4+ T cells sorted from PBMCs, taken approximately 47 days after the first yellow fever vaccination. Written as DNA, the CDR3 is TGCTGTGCTAGGCCCTTGGGACCCCTTAGCACAGATACGCAGTATTTT. This codes for CCARPLGPLSTDTQYF.